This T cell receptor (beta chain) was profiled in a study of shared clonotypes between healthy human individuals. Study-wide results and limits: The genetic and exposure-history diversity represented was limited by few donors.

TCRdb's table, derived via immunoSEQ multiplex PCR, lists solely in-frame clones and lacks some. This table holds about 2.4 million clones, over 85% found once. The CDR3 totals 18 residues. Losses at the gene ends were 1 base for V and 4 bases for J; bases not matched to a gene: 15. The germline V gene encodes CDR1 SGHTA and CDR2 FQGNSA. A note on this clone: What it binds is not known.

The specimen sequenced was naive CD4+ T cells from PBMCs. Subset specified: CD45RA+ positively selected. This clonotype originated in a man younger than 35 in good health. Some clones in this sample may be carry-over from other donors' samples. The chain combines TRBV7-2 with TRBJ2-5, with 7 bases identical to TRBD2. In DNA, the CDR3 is TGTGCCAGCAGCTTAGGGCTAGCGGTCCCCGCCGCGTTAGAGACCCAGTACTTC. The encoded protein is CASSLGLAVPAALETQYF.